These 30 T cell receptor beta chains came from one sample sequenced in a study of T cell responses to AZD1222 COVID-19 vaccine. Data came from immunoSEQ multiplex PCR; TCRdb stores just in-frame clones and leaves some out. The sample includes 150,000 to 200,000 clones, roughly nine tenths seen only once; the top ten take 2% to 3%. Here the sequenced sample was peripheral blood, taken on day 0 of AZD1222 vaccination. These TCRs come from an adult in good health.

The V gene is TRBV5-6, the J gene TRBJ2-7; D is perhaps TRBD1 or TRBD2 (5 bases each). Trimming removed 0 bases at V and 6 bases at J, with 13 bases between. Germline assignment: CDR1 SGHDT and CDR2 YYEEEE. The CDR3 runs to 14 residues. This CDR3 is CASSLVGPMGEQYF. DNA for the CDR3: TGTGCCAGCAGCTTGGTGGGACCAATGGGCGAGCAGTACTTC.

The chain couples TRBV5-8 to TRBJ1-1; D gene ambiguous. Germline V gene data show CDR1 as SGHTS and CDR2 as YDEGEE. The CDR3 covers 14 residues. V was shortened by 0 bases and J by 0 bases, with 6 bases between the two germline ends. CDR3 residues: CASSLGRVNTEAFF. CDR3 DNA sequence: TGTGCCAGCAGCTTGGGGCGGGTGAACACTGAAGCTTTCTTT.

V gene TRBV30 combines with J gene TRBJ1-1; possible D gene TRBD1, 6 bases. The ends were cut back, 2 bases at V and 0 bases at J, with 7 bases in the middle. This CDR3 has 13 amino acids. Germline V CDR1 and CDR2: GTSNPN, SVGIG (reference sequence). The CDR3 here is CAWSRQVNTEAFF. In DNA, the CDR3 is TGTGCCTGGAGTCGACAGGTGAACACTGAAGCTTTCTTT. Based on the CDR3 plus reference TRBV30 and TRBJ1-1, the full variable domain is SQTIHQWPATLVQPVGSPLSLECTVEGTSNPNLYWYRQAAGRGLQLLFYSVGIGQISSEVPQNLSASRPQDRQFILSSKKLLLSDSGFYLCAWSRQVNTEAFFGQGTRLTVV.

The chain carries TRBV14 and TRBJ1-2, with D uncertain. Germline V lookup: CDR1 SGHDN, CDR2 FVKESK. V lost 4 bases and J 0 bases, leaving 6 bases between the germline ends. CDR3 length equals 13 residues. The CDR3 bases are TGTGCCAGCAGCCCCCAGGCTAACTATGGCTACACCTTC. Translation gives CASSPQANYGYTF.

The chain carries TRBV5-1 and TRBJ1-1; no clear D. Trimming stripped 0 bases from V and 5 bases from J, with 8 bases between. The CDR3 runs to 13 residues. Germline V lookup: CDR1 SGHRS, CDR2 YFSETQ. CDR3 sequence reads: CASSLEADTEAFF. In DNA form, the CDR3 reads TGCGCCAGCAGCTTGGAGGCGGATACTGAAGCTTTCTTT.

The chain recombines TRBV7-9 with TRBJ2-1; maybe TRBD2 (6 bases). The V end was cut by 2 bases, the J end by 8 bases, with 13 bases between. Germline V gene lookup returns CDR1 SEHNR and CDR2 FQNEAQ (reference sequence). The CDR3 runs 14 residues. The CDR3 is CASSLLARVHEQFF. In DNA, the CDR3 is TGTGCCAGCAGCTTACTAGCGCGAGTACATGAGCAGTTCTTC.

The gene calls are TRBV6-5 and TRBJ1-5; no reliable D call. Germline CDR1 and CDR2: MNHEY and SVGAGI. The CDR3 is 11 residues long. Trimming took off 7 bases at V and 7 bases at J, with 8 bases between the two ends. The CDR3 reads CASTGGQPQHF. CDR3 DNA sequence: TGTGCCAGCACCGGAGGACAGCCCCAGCATTTT.

This chain links TRBV19 with TRBJ2-1, with 9 bases lining up with TRBD2. From germline, CDR1 is LNHDA and CDR2 SQIVND (reference sequence). V lost 10 bases to trimming and J lost 3 bases; unmatched junction nucleotides: 16. The CDR3 contains 17 residues. For the CDR3, the DNA is TGTGCCACCAACGATAACCGTTTAGCGGGAGACTACAATGAGCAGTTCTTC. Translated, it gives CATNDNRLAGDYNEQFF.

This clone was seen once. CDR3 in amino acids: CASSLGLAGEWGTGELFF. The DNA for the CDR3 is TGTGCCAGCAGCTTAGGGCTAGCGGGAGAATGGGGCACCGGGGAGCTGTTTTTT. The V and J genes are TRBV7-2 and TRBJ2-2; 10 bases line up with TRBD2. This CDR3 region has 18 residues. The V gene end was trimmed by 1 base and the J gene end by 4 bases; junction bases not matched to a gene: 9. From germline, CDR1 is SGHTA and CDR2 FQGNSA.

The rearrangement uses TRBV5-6 and TRBJ2-7; 8 bases align to TRBD1. The J segment lost 4 bases and the V segment lost 7 bases, leaving 10 bases of the junction unmatched. The V gene's germline CDR1 is SGHDT and CDR2 YYEEEE. There are 14 residues in the CDR3. Written as DNA, the CDR3 is TGTGCCAGCCTATCAGGGCAGGGGGCTTACGAGCAGTACTTC. It yields the protein CASLSGQGAYEQYF.

V usage is TRBV5-1 and J usage is TRBJ2-5; the D gene is possibly TRBD1 (6 bases). The CDR3 consists of 15 residues. V gave up 1 base and J gave up 0 bases, with 10 bases separating them. Germline values: CDR1 SGHRS, CDR2 YFSETQ. CDR3 protein: CASSLSTGYQETQYF. For the CDR3, the DNA is TGCGCCAGCAGCTTGTCAACAGGGTACCAAGAGACCCAGTACTTC.

This clone has a handful of counts. The rearrangement joins TRBV6-5 to TRBJ1-2; 9 bases agree with TRBD1. Germline CDR1 and CDR2: MNHEY and SVGAGI. V lost 6 bases and J lost 3; bases outside the gene matches: 5. This CDR3 region has 14 residues. DNA of the CDR3: TGTGCCAGCAGAAAGACAGGGGGGTACTATGGCTACACCTTC. Protein product: CASRKTGGYYGYTF.

The chain links TRBV7-3 to TRBJ1-2; tentative D call: TRBD1 (5 bases). The CDR3 loop spans 12 amino acids. Trimming took off 5 bases at V and 7 bases at J, with 11 bases between the two ends. Germline-derived CDR1 and CDR2 are SGHTA and FQGTGA. CDR3 region: CASSPGGTGYTF. The CDR3 DNA is TGTGCCAGCAGCCCCGGAGGGACTGGCTACACCTTC.

This clone was observed a few times. This chain links TRBV11-3 with TRBJ2-1; D is tentatively TRBD1 or TRBD2 (5 bases each). The length of the CDR3 is 15 residues. Trimming left V 5 bases short and J 0 bases short, with 11 bases between. CDR1 and CDR2 from the germline V gene are SGHNT and YENEEA. The DNA of the CDR3 is TGTGCCAGCAGCCGGGGCTACAGCTCCTACAATGAGCAGTTCTTC. Amino acid sequence: CASSRGYSSYNEQFF.

CDR3 nucleotides: TGCGCCAGCAGCCAAGTTGCCCTTTGGAGCATGGGGGCTGAAGCTTTCTTT. Translated: CASSQVALWSMGAEAFF. The genes are TRBV4-1 and TRBJ1-1; tentatively, D is TRBD1 (5 bases). The CDR3 covers 17 residues. V lost 1 base, J lost 6 bases, and 21 bases lay in between. Germline V gene data show CDR1 as MGHRA and CDR2 as YSYEKL.

The chain combines TRBV6-5 with TRBJ2-1; D is unresolved. V was cut by 5 bases and J by 2 bases, with 7 bases left in between. The CDR3 sequence is 13 residues long. Germline lookup yields CDR1 MNHEY and CDR2 SVGAGI. CDR3 residues: CASSPGAYNEQFF. In nucleotides, the CDR3 is TGTGCCAGCAGTCCTGGGGCCTACAATGAGCAGTTCTTC.

This chain joins TRBV6-2 or TRBV6-3 and TRBJ2-7, with 8 bases fitting TRBD1. V was clipped by 6 bases and J by 3 bases; unmatched bases: 1. Germline loops: CDR1 MNHEY, CDR2 SVGEGT. The CDR3 consists of 12 residues. The CDR3 loop is CASSGQGYEQYF. The DNA for the CDR3 is TGTGCCAGCAGCGGACAGGGCTACGAGCAGTACTTC.

The chain recombines TRBV7-9 with TRBJ2-3; the match to TRBD2 covers 11 bases. V trimming: 1 base; J trimming: 2 bases; junction bases outside the gene matches: 5. CDR1 and CDR2 from the germline V gene are SEHNR and FQNEAQ (reference sequence). This CDR3 region has 17 residues. The CDR3 region is CASSLVPSGRYTDTQYF. DNA for the CDR3: TGTGCCAGCAGCTTAGTCCCTAGCGGGAGGTACACAGATACGCAGTATTTT. Full variable domain (outside the CDR3, taken from reference TRBV7-9 and TRBJ2-3): DTGVSQNPRHKITKRGQNVTFRCDPISEHNRLYWYRQTLGQGPEFLTYFQNEAQLEKSRLLSDRFSAERPKGSFSTLEIQRTEQGDSAMYLCASSLVPSGRYTDTQYFGPGTRLTVL.

The chain has TRBV14 and TRBJ2-5, with unresolved D. CDR1 SGHDN and CDR2 FVKESK come from the germline V gene. V shed 2 bases and J shed 5 bases, with 6 bases lying between them. The CDR3 is 12 amino acids. The CDR3 is CASSQQLETQYF. The CDR3 DNA is TGTGCCAGCAGCCAACAGCTGGAGACCCAGTACTTC.

The J gene is TRBJ2-7, the V gene TRBV6-6; D unclear. The V end lost 8 bases, the J end lost 1 base, and 9 bases lay between the germline ends. Germline CDR1 reads MNHNY; CDR2 reads SVGAGI (reference sequence). There are 12 residues in the CDR3. The CDR3, as DNA: TGTGCCAGCGGCGGCAGTTCCTACGAGCAGTACTTC. Translating gives CASGGSSYEQYF.

This chain uses TRBV19 with TRBJ2-3; D perhaps matches TRBD2 (5 bases). This CDR3 is built from 15 residues. Per the germline V gene, CDR1 is LNHDA and CDR2 is SQIVND (reference sequence). Between the trimmed V and J ends, which lost 7 bases and 0 bases, there was a span of 14 bases. The CDR3 nucleotides read TGTGCCAGTACCCCCGGGGATGCTAGCACAGATACGCAGTATTTT. Translation: CASTPGDASTDTQYF.

The chain has TRBV14 and TRBJ1-2; D is ambiguous. The CDR3 consists of 13 residues. Germline-derived CDR1 and CDR2 are SGHDN and FVKESK. Trimming left V 1 base short and J 4 bases short, with 7 bases between. CDR3 coding DNA: TGTGCCAGCAGCCAAGTGGCGAGCTATGGCTACACCTTC. It codes for CASSQVASYGYTF.

This clone has only one observation. V gene TRBV5-1 combines with J gene TRBJ2-3; TRBD2 matches at 9 bases. The CDR3 sequence is 18 residues long. Germline V lookup: CDR1 SGHRS, CDR2 YFSETQ. V gave up 3 bases and J gave up 3 bases; unmatched junction bases: 14. Written as DNA, the CDR3 is TGCGCCAGCAGCTGGACCGCCGGGACTAGCCCTACAACAGATACGCAGTATTTT. Translation gives CASSWTAGTSPTTDTQYF.

The chain couples TRBV5-1 to TRBJ2-5, with 10 bases lining up with TRBD1. The CDR3 has 18 residues. From germline, CDR1 is SGHRS and CDR2 YFSETQ. J lost 3 bases, V lost 4 bases, and 15 bases had no gene match. The CDR3 loop is CASSLDPETGGGEETQYF. The CDR3 DNA reads as TGCGCCAGCAGCCTCGACCCCGAGACAGGGGGCGGGGAAGAGACCCAGTACTTC. Full variable domain (rest looked up from reference TRBV5-1 and TRBJ2-5): KAGVTQTPRYLIKTRGQQVTLSCSPISGHRSVSWYQQTPGQGLQFLFEYFSETQRNKGNFPGRFSGRQFSNSRSEMNVSTLELGDSALYLCASSLDPETGGGEETQYFGPGTRLLVL.

The rearrangement joins TRBV7-3 to TRBJ1-1, with TRBD1 as a possible D gene (6 bases). Trimming removed 3 bases at V and 4 bases at J, with 12 bases between. The CDR3 has 14 amino acids. The germline V gene encodes CDR1 SGHTA and CDR2 FQGTGA. The CDR3, as DNA: TGTGCCAGCAGCTTGGGGGGCGTCGGCACTGAAGCTTTCTTT. Its protein is CASSLGGVGTEAFF.

The chain combines TRBV19 with TRBJ1-6; 10 bases line up with TRBD1. Trimming removed 6 bases from V and 5 bases from J; junction bases left unmatched: 10. There are 17 residues in the CDR3. Germline V gene lookup returns CDR1 LNHDA and CDR2 SQIVND (reference sequence). In nucleotides, the CDR3 is TGTGCCAGTAGGCAAAGACAGGGGGCGAGGAATAATTCACCCCTCCACTTT. Translating gives CASRQRQGARNNSPLHF.

This sequence joins TRBV5-1 and TRBJ1-1, with unresolved D. Germline CDR1 is SGHRS and CDR2 is YFSETQ. The CDR3 loop spans 17 amino acids. Trimming took off 3 bases at V and 0 bases at J, with 18 bases between the two ends. As DNA, the CDR3 is TGCGCCAGCAGCTCGCCTGAGACGGACGAAATGAACACTGAAGCTTTCTTT. Its protein is CASSSPETDEMNTEAFF.

This clone was counted a few times. This chain links TRBV7-6 with TRBJ2-7, with D tentatively TRBD1 (6 bases). This CDR3 contains 13 residues. The V gene lost 6 bases and the J gene lost 1 base, with 10 bases spanning the gap. Germline V CDR1 and CDR2: SGHVS, FNYEAQ. The CDR3 bases are TGTGCCAGCAGTACAGGGATTTCCTACGAGCAGTACTTC. Its protein product is CASSTGISYEQYF.

The gene calls are TRBV4-1 and TRBJ2-5; D gene uncertain. V was shortened by 3 bases and J by 0 bases, with 11 bases between the two germline ends. Germline V gene data show CDR1 as MGHRA and CDR2 as YSYEKL. This CDR3 comprises 15 residues. CDR3 sequence: CASSQGLGYQETQYF. In DNA form, the CDR3 reads TGCGCCAGCAGCCAGGGTCTTGGGTACCAAGAGACCCAGTACTTC.

The rearrangement joins TRBV15 to TRBJ1-5, with 10 bases that match TRBD1. This CDR3 contains 15 residues. Germline V gene sequence: CDR1 LNHNV, CDR2 YYDKDF (reference sequence). The V gene end was trimmed by 5 bases and the J gene end by 3 bases; junction bases not matched to a gene: 4. In nucleotides, the CDR3 is TGTGCCACCAGCGGGGGACAGGGGAACAATCAGCCCCAGCATTTT. Amino acid sequence: CATSGGQGNNQPQHF.